The 5 T cell receptor beta chains below were found in one sample sequenced in a study of cytomegalovirus exposure and HLA in healthy donors. Primers: 60 Vbeta forward and 13 Jbeta reverse. Profiled with immunoSEQ multiplex PCR; TCRdb holds only in-frame clones, not every one. The table lists about 150,000 clones. Sequences were obtained from PBMCs. These receptors came from a woman aged 50 to 60 in good health and CMV-seronegative.

This chain uses TRBV2 with TRBJ2-7, with 10 bases matching TRBD1. CDR3 length: 12 amino acids. From germline, CDR1 is SNHLY and CDR2 FYNNEI. Trimming removed 4 bases from V and 7 bases from J; junction bases left unmatched: 1. CDR3 bases: TGTGCCAGCAGTGCGGACAGGGGGGAGCAGTACTTC. It specifies CASSADRGEQYF.

V gene TRBV7-9 combines with J gene TRBJ2-5; D might be TRBD1 (6 bases). V gave up 2 bases and J gave up 1 base, with 11 bases separating them. This CDR3 contains 15 residues. Per the germline V gene, CDR1 is SEHNR and CDR2 is FQNEAQ (reference sequence). The CDR3 sequence is CASSLSTGIQETQYF. The CDR3 region has the DNA TGTGCCAGCAGCTTATCTACAGGGATCCAAGAGACCCAGTACTTC.

This chain links TRBV9 with TRBJ1-3; D ambiguous. V dropped 0 bases and J dropped 4 bases, with 11 bases sitting between them. The germline CDR1 and CDR2 sequences are SGDLS and YYNGEE. The CDR3 runs to 15 residues. The CDR3 nucleotides read TGTGCCAGCAGCGTAGGGGCGGGCCAGGGAAACACCATATATTTT. It specifies CASSVGAGQGNTIYF.

V usage is TRBV6-1 and J usage is TRBJ1-5; 9 bases are a match to TRBD1. The CDR3 has 12 residues. J gave up 6 bases and V 10 bases, and 4 bases lay outside the gene matches. Germline V gene data show CDR1 as MNHNS and CDR2 as SASEGT. In DNA, the CDR3 is TGTGCCATTATGGACAGGGGTCAGCCCCAGCATTTT. Residues: CAIMDRGQPQHF.

This chain uses TRBV19 with TRBJ2-2; weak D call: TRBD1 (6 bases). V was clipped by 3 bases and J by 0 bases, with 17 bases between them. Per germline, CDR1 LNHDA and CDR2 SQIVND (reference sequence). There are 18 residues in the CDR3. The CDR3: CASSIAGQPVPNTGELFF. CDR3 in DNA: TGTGCCAGTAGTATTGCCGGACAGCCAGTTCCGAACACCGGGGAGCTGTTTTTT.